These 22 T cell receptor beta chains were sequenced from one sample in a study of early T cells in non-severe SARS-CoV-2 infection. TCRdb re-called the 5' RACE reads through MiXCR, storing one row per CDR3 protein. This sample has tens of thousands of distinct CDR3 sequences; 6% to 6.5% occur once, and the top ten carry 12%. The sequenced material came from whole blood. The receptor set was obtained from an adult who was a healthcare worker with PCR-confirmed SARS-CoV-2 infection or an uninfected control (not recorded which).

This clonotype was observed many times. V gene TRBV2 combines with J gene TRBJ2-1; D not resolved. Germline V CDR1 and CDR2: SNHLY, FYNNEI. The CDR3 sequence is 15 residues long. V lost 2 bases and J 3 bases, leaving 11 bases between the germline ends. The CDR3 nucleotides read TGTGCCAGCAGTGAATCCCCCCGAGGCTACAATGAGCAGTTCTTC. It yields the protein CASSESPRGYNEQFF.

CDR3 region: CASNSDRHDQPQHF. CDR3 sequence (DNA): TGTGCCAGCAACTCTGACAGGCACGATCAGCCCCAGCATTTT. The chain combines TRBV12-3 or TRBV12-4 with TRBJ1-5, with a tentative D call TRBD1 (6 bases). This CDR3 is 14 amino acids long. The V gene lost 7 bases and the J gene lost 5 bases, with 15 bases spanning the gap.

This clonotype has just a few counts. This sequence joins TRBV11-2 and TRBJ2-3, with unresolved D. The V gene lost 3 bases and the J gene lost 10 bases, with 11 bases spanning the gap. Germline V gene lookup returns CDR1 SGHAT and CDR2 FQNNGV. The length of the CDR3 is 12 residues. The CDR3 region is CASSFGQSSQYF. DNA for the CDR3: TGTGCCAGCAGCTTTGGGCAGTCATCGCAGTATTTT.

This clonotype was seen a handful of times. V usage is TRBV28 and J usage is TRBJ1-6; unclear D gene. The CDR3 consists of 15 residues. From germline, CDR1 is MDHEN and CDR2 SYDVKM. V was clipped by 7 bases and J by 0 bases, with 10 bases between them. The DNA of the CDR3 is TGTGCCAGCACAGACTACAGCTCCTATAATTCACCCCTCCACTTT. It encodes CASTDYSSYNSPLHF.

This clonotype was observed at least ten times. The chain is built from TRBV28 and TRBJ1-2; TRBD1 matches at 9 bases. The CDR3 loop spans 13 amino acids. V shed 6 bases and J 5 bases; nucleotides not matched to a gene: 4. Germline CDR1 reads MDHEN; CDR2 reads SYDVKM. The CDR3 DNA follows: TGTGCCAGCAGACCCGGGACAGGGTATGGCTACACCTTC. It encodes CASRPGTGYGYTF.

V is TRBV18 and J is TRBJ2-2; D uncertain. The CDR3 is 17 amino acids. V was cut by 2 bases and J by 0 bases, with 13 bases left in between. Germline CDR1 reads KGHSH; CDR2 reads LQKENI. The CDR3 nucleotides are TGTGCCAGCTCACCATTCGAGAGCAGCACGAACACCGGGGAGCTGTTTTTT. Translation: CASSPFESSTNTGELFF. Combining the CDR3 with reference TRBV18 and TRBJ2-2 gives the whole variable domain NAGVMQNPRHLVRRRGQEARLRCSPMKGHSHVYWYRQLPEEGLKFMVYLQKENIIDESGMPKERFSAEFPKEGPSILRIQQVVRGDSAAYFCASSPFESSTNTGELFFGEGSRLTVL.

This clonotype was counted a few times. The chain links TRBV11-2 to TRBJ2-7; perhaps TRBD1 as D (6 bases). The V gene's germline CDR1 is SGHAT and CDR2 FQNNGV. V shed 1 base and J shed 3 bases, with 16 bases lying between them. This CDR3 is 16 amino acids long. The CDR3 reads CASSLAQSGGFYEQYF. CDR3 in DNA: TGTGCCAGCAGCTTAGCTCAAAGTGGGGGCTTCTACGAGCAGTACTTC.

This clonotype was picked up many times. The chain employs TRBV4-3 and TRBJ2-1; 7 bases are shared with TRBD1. The ends lost 0 bases at V and 10 bases at J; junction bases unmatched: 6. The CDR3 has 14 residues. Looked up from germline, CDR1 is LGHNA and CDR2 is YSLEER. DNA of the CDR3: TGCGCCAGCAGCCAAGATACAGGGGACCGGGAGCAGTTCTTC. Its protein is CASSQDTGDREQFF.

This clonotype was detected ten times or more. This chain uses TRBV5-1 with TRBJ2-3; D is unclear. Per the germline V gene, CDR1 is SGHRS and CDR2 is YFSETQ. Trimming pared 4 bases from V and 4 bases from J, leaving 10 bases between. The CDR3 sequence is 13 residues long. CDR3 in amino acids: CASSPGGADTQYF. CDR3 DNA sequence: TGCGCCAGCAGCCCCGGTGGGGCAGATACGCAGTATTTT.

The chain recombines TRBV20-1 with TRBJ1-2; 7 nucleotides match TRBD1. Germline values: CDR1 DFQATT, CDR2 SNEGSKA (reference sequence). Trimming removed 1 base from V and 5 bases from J; junction bases left unmatched: 13. There are 16 residues in the CDR3. The CDR3 region has the DNA TGCAGTGCTAGAGTCCATGGACAGGCGGGCGGATATGGCTACACCTTC. This encodes CSARVHGQAGGYGYTF.

This clonotype was detected many times. The chain carries TRBV4-1 and TRBJ2-3, with D tentatively TRBD2 (5 bases). V lost 0 bases to trimming and J lost 5 bases, with 9 bases between them. The length of the CDR3 is 14 residues. CDR1 and CDR2 (germline): MGHRA, YSYEKL. The CDR3 loop reads CASSQDGSRDTQYF. The DNA for the CDR3 is TGCGCCAGCAGCCAAGATGGGAGTCGAGATACGCAGTATTTT.

This clonotype was detected only a few times. This chain joins TRBV6-4 and TRBJ2-6; D is uncertain. The CDR3 is 14 residues long. With 3 bases removed from V and 1 base from J, the gap between germline ends came to 4 bases. The germline CDR1 and CDR2 sequences are MRHNA and SNTAGT. In DNA, the CDR3 is TGTGCCAGCAGTGATCTTTCTGGGGCCAACGTCCTGACTTTC. This translates into CASSDLSGANVLTF.

This clonotype was seen repeatedly, ten times or more. The chain is built from TRBV29-1 and TRBJ1-1; a weak D match, TRBD1 (6 bases). The CDR3 is made up of 13 amino acids. Deletions cut 0 bases from V and 7 bases from J, with 12 bases between. Germline V CDR1 and CDR2: SQVTM, ANQGSEA. The CDR3 loop reads CSVEEGEGHEAFF. The CDR3, as DNA: TGCAGCGTTGAAGAAGGGGAGGGACATGAAGCTTTCTTT.

This clonotype was counted only a few times. The rearrangement joins TRBV29-1 to TRBJ2-1, with 7 bases aligning to TRBD1. Germline V gives CDR1 SQVTM, CDR2 ANQGSEA. The length of the CDR3 is 14 residues. Trimming removed 6 bases from V and 2 bases from J; junction bases left unmatched: 7. The CDR3 bases are TGCAGCGTCCTGACAGGGAAGGCCTACAATGAGCAGTTCTTC. It is translated as CSVLTGKAYNEQFF.

The chain recombines TRBV7-2 with TRBJ2-2, with 9 bases aligning to TRBD1. From germline, CDR1 is SGHTA and CDR2 FQGNSA. This CDR3 spans 16 amino acids. J gave up 3 bases and V 5 bases, and 7 bases lay outside the gene matches. The CDR3 coding sequence is TGTGCCAGCAGCACTCGACAGGGGGTGTACACCGGGGAGCTGTTTTTT. This encodes CASSTRQGVYTGELFF.

This clonotype occurred a few times. The V and J genes are TRBV6-8 and TRBJ2-3; 9 bases fit TRBD2. Looked up from germline, CDR1 is MNHGY and CDR2 is SAAAGT. This CDR3 is built from 16 residues. With 5 bases clipped from V and 1 base from J, the junction kept 7 bases outside the gene matches. The CDR3 coding sequence is TGTGCCAGCAGTGAACGACGGACTAGCGGCACAGATACGCAGTATTTT. Protein product: CASSERRTSGTDTQYF.

As regards this clonotype: This may be a read error: a much more frequent sequence differs by one nucleotide. This chain links TRBV20-1 with TRBJ1-2; 8 positions agree with TRBD1. This CDR3 is 13 amino acids long. J lost 6 bases, V lost 5 bases, and 8 bases had no gene match. Germline values: CDR1 DFQATT, CDR2 SNEGSKA (reference sequence). The CDR3 DNA sequence: TGCAGTGCTTTGTTGGGACAGGTAGATGGCTACACCTTC. Its translation: CSALLGQVDGYTF.

This clonotype came up many times. The V call is TRBV4-2, the J call TRBJ2-3, with 11 bases that match TRBD2. This CDR3 is built from 17 residues. Germline V gene data show CDR1 as LGHNA and CDR2 as YNFKEQ. The V gene end was trimmed by 3 bases and the J gene end by 3 bases; junction bases not matched to a gene: 8. The DNA of the CDR3 is TGTGCCAGCAGCCATTCCTCTAGCGGGGGGTCGACAGATACGCAGTATTTT. Protein product: CASSHSSSGGSTDTQYF.

Only a few counts were recorded for this clonotype. V is TRBV5-1 and J is TRBJ1-5; the D gene is possibly TRBD1 (5 bases). Germline loops: CDR1 SGHRS, CDR2 YFSETQ. CDR3 size: 13 residues. Deletions cut 2 bases from V and 4 bases from J, with 7 bases between. CDR3 DNA: TGCGCCAGCAGCTTTGGGGGGAATCAGCCCCAGCATTTT. It codes for CASSFGGNQPQHF.

This rearrangement joins TRBV3-1 to TRBJ2-7; 12 nucleotides match TRBD2. V shed 3 bases and J 0 bases; nucleotides not matched to a gene: 9. CDR1 and CDR2 from the germline V gene are LGHDT and YNNKEL (reference sequence). This CDR3 region has 18 residues. As DNA, the CDR3 is TGTGCCAGCAGCCATCTCCAACGGACTAGCGGGACCTCCTACGAGCAGTACTTC. Protein: CASSHLQRTSGTSYEQYF.

In its sample, this clonotype was seen many times. The rearrangement joins TRBV7-2 to TRBJ2-1; D possibly corresponds to TRBD1 (6 bases). Germline CDR1 reads SGHTA; CDR2 reads FQGNSA. CDR3 length: 14 residues. V was shortened by 5 bases and J by 5 bases, with 13 bases between the two germline ends. In nucleotides, the CDR3 is TGTGCCAGCAGCCGCGGACAGCAAAACAATGAGCAGTTCTTC. Protein: CASSRGQQNNEQFF.

In this sample, this clonotype turned up many times. This sequence joins TRBV27 and TRBJ1-5, with TRBD1 matching over 9 bases. J was trimmed by 2 bases and V by 4 bases; bases with no gene match: 3. Germline CDR1 reads MNHEY; CDR2 reads SMNVEV (reference sequence). The CDR3 covers 15 residues. The DNA of the CDR3 is TGTGCCAGCAGTTCGGGGGACAGGGGCAATCAGCCCCAGCATTTT. Translated: CASSSGDRGNQPQHF.